One and the same sample provided the 29 T cell receptor beta chains below, sequenced in a study of blood T cell repertoires in COVID-19. Libraries were prepared by immunoSEQ multiplex PCR; TCRdb keeps only in-frame clonotypes and omits some of them. Here the sample spans about 230,000 clones, 80% to 90% being singletons. Specimen: PBMCs or T cells enriched from blood (not recorded which). Receptors originate from a woman younger than 45 who had been exposed to COVID-19.

The chain employs TRBV28 and TRBJ2-1; D possibly corresponds to TRBD2 (6 bases). The CDR3 spans 12 residues. V gave up 6 bases and J gave up 9 bases, with 12 bases separating them. The V gene's germline CDR1 is MDHEN and CDR2 SYDVKM. CDR3 nucleotide sequence: TGTGCCAGCAGGAGACTAGTCGGTGAGCAGTTCTTC. As protein: CASRRLVGEQFF.

In DNA form, the CDR3 reads TGTGCCAGCAGCTTAGAGATTGTGAGGGTGTACGAGCAGTACTTC. Translating gives CASSLEIVRVYEQYF. The rearrangement links TRBV7-3 to TRBJ2-7; D may be TRBD2 (5 bases). Germline V gene sequence: CDR1 SGHTA, CDR2 FQGTGA. The CDR3 is 15 residues long. Trimming took 2 bases from V and 4 from J, leaving 15 bases between them.

The chain is built from TRBV19 and TRBJ1-6; 8 bases are a match to TRBD1. Unmatched junction bases numbered 4, after V lost 2 bases and J lost 10 bases. The germline gives CDR1 LNHDA, CDR2 SQIVND (reference sequence). The length of the CDR3 is 14 residues. The CDR3 DNA follows: TGTGCCAGTAGTATAACAGGGGGGGACTCACCCCTCCACTTT. This sequence encodes CASSITGGDSPLHF.

Here the CDR3 DNA reads TGTGCCAGCAGTGATTCGACAGGGTGGTCTGAAGCTTTCTTT. This encodes CASSDSTGWSEAFF. The gene calls are TRBV2 and TRBJ1-1, with TRBD1 matching 7 bases. With V trimmed by 3 bases and J by 6 bases, 7 bases remained unmatched. The germline V gene encodes CDR1 SNHLY and CDR2 FYNNEI. The CDR3 consists of 14 residues.

This rearrangement joins TRBV30 to TRBJ1-6; 8 bases are shared with TRBD1. The CDR3 is made up of 14 amino acids. Germline trimming cut 3 bases from V and 7 bases from J; bases unmatched to any gene: 5. The V gene's germline CDR1 is GTSNPN and CDR2 SVGIG (reference sequence). CDR3 region: CAWSQGAHNSPLHF. CDR3 nucleotide sequence: TGTGCCTGGAGCCAGGGGGCACACAATTCACCCCTCCACTTT.

This clone showed up just a few times. The chain is built from TRBV12-5 and TRBJ2-1; perhaps TRBD2 as D (6 bases). The germline V and J ends were trimmed by 1 base and 5 bases, with 12 bases remaining between them. This CDR3 contains 15 residues. Germline V gene data show CDR1 as LGHNT and CDR2 as FRNRAP. Written as DNA, the CDR3 is TGTGCTAGTGGTTTGGAGGCGGGGACGAACAATGAGCAGTTCTTC. This sequence encodes CASGLEAGTNNEQFF.

This chain connects TRBV18 to TRBJ2-4; 10 bases line up with TRBD1. The junction had 2 bases not matched to a gene; V was cut back by 2 bases and J by 1 base. Germline CDR1 is KGHSH and CDR2 is LQKENI. CDR3 size: 16 residues. CDR3 protein: CASSPGTGVAKNIQYF. CDR3 sequence (DNA): TGTGCCAGCTCACCAGGGACAGGGGTGGCCAAAAACATTCAGTACTTC.

This chain connects TRBV6-5 to TRBJ1-1; 7 bases are shared with TRBD1. Trimming cost V 2 bases and J 11 bases; bases outside gene matches: 5. Germline CDR1 and CDR2: MNHEY and SVGAGI. This CDR3 has 12 residues. The CDR3 here is CASSYQTGRAFF. In DNA form, the CDR3 reads TGTGCCAGCAGTTACCAGACAGGGAGGGCTTTCTTT.

V usage is TRBV4-1 and J usage is TRBJ1-2, with 8 bases that match TRBD1. Germline CDR1 reads MGHRA; CDR2 reads YSYEKL. Trimming cost V 1 base and J 8 bases; bases outside gene matches: 6. This CDR3 region has 14 residues. CDR3 residues: CASSQAPQGGGYTF. In DNA, the CDR3 is TGCGCCAGCAGCCAAGCCCCACAGGGGGGGGGCTACACCTTC.

The chain uses TRBV5-8 and TRBJ1-2, with TRBD1 matching over 7 bases. The junction had 5 bases not matched to a gene; V was cut back by 3 bases and J by 0 bases. Germline V gene lookup returns CDR1 SGHTS and CDR2 YDEGEE. The CDR3 sequence is 15 residues long. This CDR3 is CASSWDSLTNYGYTF. The CDR3 nucleotides read TGTGCCAGCAGCTGGGACAGCCTCACTAACTATGGCTACACCTTC.

The chain recombines TRBV30 with TRBJ2-5; 8 bases line up with TRBD2. The CDR3 has 14 residues. After removal of 3 bases from V and 5 bases from J, the junction contained 8 bases not matched to a gene. Per germline, CDR1 GTSNPN and CDR2 SVGIG (reference sequence). The CDR3 nucleotides read TGTGCCTGGAGCTCCGGGACTAGAGGGGAGACCCAGTACTTC. Translation: CAWSSGTRGETQYF.

The table lists this clone with a count of one. J is TRBJ1-2 and V is TRBV16; 7 bases are a match to TRBD1. With V trimmed by 6 bases and J by 1 base, 11 bases remained unmatched. The V gene's germline CDR1 is KGHSY and CDR2 FQNENV. This CDR3 comprises 16 residues. CDR3 residues: CASSFTGTDFNYGYTF. The CDR3 DNA sequence: TGTGCCAGCAGTTTCACCGGGACAGATTTTAACTATGGCTACACCTTC.

The rearrangement uses TRBV30 and TRBJ2-7, with unresolved D. Trimming removed 4 bases from V and 3 bases from J, with 7 bases in between. Germline V lookup: CDR1 GTSNPN, CDR2 SVGIG (reference sequence). The CDR3 is made up of 11 amino acids. The CDR3 DNA reads TGTGCCTGGACAGATCGCTACGAGCAGTACTTC. Its translation is CAWTDRYEQYF.

The gene calls are TRBV4-1 and TRBJ1-1; TRBD1 matches 7 bases. V was pared by 3 bases and J by 0 bases, with 10 bases of the junction left unmatched. This CDR3 region has 17 residues. Per germline, CDR1 MGHRA and CDR2 YSYEKL. The CDR3 bases are TGCGCCAGCAGCCAGGATCCAGGAGGGGGCATGAACACTGAAGCTTTCTTT. Amino acid sequence: CASSQDPGGGMNTEAFF.

V usage is TRBV7-9 and J usage is TRBJ1-2; D remains unclear. The CDR3 loop spans 13 amino acids. V was pared by 3 bases and J by 4 bases, with 9 bases between. Germline CDR1 SEHNR, CDR2 FQNEAQ (reference sequence). The CDR3 region has the DNA TGTGCCAGCAGCTTGAGAGCAACCTATGGCTACACCTTC. As protein: CASSLRATYGYTF. The variable domain in full, with the rest retrieved from reference TRBV7-9 and TRBJ1-2, is DTGVSQNPRHKITKRGQNVTFRCDPISEHNRLYWYRQTLGQGPEFLTYFQNEAQLEKSRLLSDRFSAERPKGSFSTLEIQRTEQGDSAMYLCASSLRATYGYTFGSGTRLTVV.

The J gene is TRBJ2-3, the V gene TRBV5-4; D unclear. The CDR3 loop spans 14 amino acids. Trimming removed 4 bases at V and 2 bases at J, with 11 bases between. The germline gives CDR1 SGHNT, CDR2 YYREEE (reference sequence). CDR3 protein: CASSPISTTDTQYF. In DNA, the CDR3 is TGTGCCAGCAGCCCTATTTCTACCACAGATACGCAGTATTTT. The whole variable domain, filled in from reference TRBV5-4 and TRBJ2-3, reads ETGVTQSPTHLIKTRGQQVTLRCSSQSGHNTVSWYQQALGQGPQFIFQYYREEENGRGNFPPRFSGLQFPNYSSELNVNALELDDSALYLCASSPISTTDTQYFGPGTRLTVL.

V gene TRBV19 combines with J gene TRBJ1-5, with TRBD1 as a possible D gene (6 bases). The CDR3 runs 15 residues. Germline V gene lookup returns CDR1 LNHDA and CDR2 SQIVND (reference sequence). Trimming took 7 bases from V and 0 from J, leaving 13 bases between them. The CDR3 region has the DNA TGTGCCAGTACCAGGGGAGGGAATAGCAATCAGCCCCAGCATTTT. Residues: CASTRGGNSNQPQHF.

The rearrangement uses TRBV5-1 and TRBJ2-3, with TRBD1 matching 8 bases. The CDR3 spans 15 residues. The germline V gene has CDR1 SGHRS and CDR2 YFSETQ. Losses at the gene ends were 1 base for V and 5 bases for J; bases not matched to a gene: 6. The CDR3 nucleotides are TGCGCCAGCAGCTTGACAGGGGGTTTGATAGATACGCAGTATTTT. Protein sequence: CASSLTGGLIDTQYF.

The chain uses TRBV5-1 and TRBJ1-1; 7 bases map to TRBD1. Trimming took 3 bases from V and 5 from J; bases not matched to a gene: 7. The V gene's germline CDR1 is SGHRS and CDR2 YFSETQ. There are 14 residues in the CDR3. The CDR3 bases are TGCGCCAGCAGCTCCCGGACAGGACGGACTGAAGCTTTCTTT. The encoded protein is CASSSRTGRTEAFF.

The genes are TRBV5-1 and TRBJ1-1; tentative D call: TRBD1 (5 bases). V lost 2 bases to trimming and J lost 5 bases, with 10 bases between them. The germline gives CDR1 SGHRS, CDR2 YFSETQ. This CDR3 region has 13 residues. The CDR3 reads CASSFVRGTEAFF. The CDR3 DNA is TGCGCCAGCAGCTTTGTAAGGGGTACTGAAGCTTTCTTT. Full variable domain (outside the CDR3, taken from reference TRBV5-1 and TRBJ1-1): KAGVTQTPRYLIKTRGQQVTLSCSPISGHRSVSWYQQTPGQGLQFLFEYFSETQRNKGNFPGRFSGRQFSNSRSEMNVSTLELGDSALYLCASSFVRGTEAFFGQGTRLTVV.

J is TRBJ2-7 and V is TRBV6-5, with 9 nucleotides matching TRBD2. The CDR3 loop spans 14 amino acids. Looked up from germline, CDR1 is MNHEY and CDR2 is SVGAGI. The junction had 4 bases not matched to a gene; V was cut back by 6 bases and J by 1 base. CDR3 protein: CASRSSGSSYEQYF. DNA for the CDR3: TGTGCCAGCAGGAGTAGCGGGAGTTCCTACGAGCAGTACTTC.

The chain links TRBV20-1 to TRBJ2-7, with D possibly matching TRBD1 (8 bases). Germline loops: CDR1 DFQATT, CDR2 SNEGSKA (reference sequence). The CDR3 is made up of 11 amino acids. Between the trimmed V and J ends, which lost 4 bases and 7 bases, there was a span of 11 bases. The CDR3 sequence is CSANRGGEQYF. Here the CDR3 DNA reads TGCAGTGCTAACAGGGGGGGGGAGCAGTACTTC.

This clone was seen more than once but under ten times. This chain joins TRBV5-1 and TRBJ1-6, with 7 bases matching TRBD1. V was clipped by 0 bases and J by 6 bases; unmatched bases: 6. The CDR3 runs 16 residues. Germline lookup yields CDR1 SGHRS and CDR2 YFSETQ. The CDR3 DNA reads TGCGCCAGCAGCTTGGTGGCAGGGGGAAGTAATTCACCCCTCCACTTT. Translation gives CASSLVAGGSNSPLHF.

V and J are TRBV6-5 and TRBJ1-1; 9 nucleotides agree with TRBD1. Germline assignment: CDR1 MNHEY and CDR2 SVGAGI. The CDR3 has 15 residues. Losses at the gene ends were 6 bases for V and 5 bases for J; bases not matched to a gene: 10. The CDR3 protein is CASRNDRGMGTEAFF. The CDR3 DNA reads as TGTGCCAGCAGAAACGACAGGGGGATGGGGACTGAAGCTTTCTTT.

The chain has TRBV18 and TRBJ2-2; possibly TRBD1 for D (5 bases). CDR1 is KGHSH and CDR2 is LQKENI in the germline V gene. The CDR3 has 15 residues. The germline V and J ends were trimmed by 3 bases and 4 bases, with 12 bases remaining between them. The DNA for the CDR3 is TGTGCCAGCTCACCGGACACCGCGCGCACCGGGGAGCTGTTTTTT. It yields the protein CASSPDTARTGELFF.

This chain links TRBV27 with TRBJ2-2; possibly TRBD1 for D (7 bases). Germline CDR1 is MNHEY and CDR2 is SMNVEV (reference sequence). V lost 6 bases to trimming and J lost 6 bases, with 17 bases between them. The length of the CDR3 is 15 residues. The CDR3: CASRMNQGGAGELFF. CDR3 bases: TGTGCCAGCAGAATGAACCAGGGGGGCGCCGGGGAGCTGTTTTTT.

V and J are TRBV6-5 and TRBJ2-7; 12 nucleotides align to TRBD2. V dropped 4 bases and J dropped 7; count of bases not matched to a gene: 2. The CDR3 spans 13 residues. Germline values: CDR1 MNHEY, CDR2 SVGAGI. In DNA, the CDR3 is TGTGCCAGCAGTTTCGGACTAGCGGGAGAGCAGTACTTC. Protein sequence: CASSFGLAGEQYF.

This chain joins TRBV29-1 and TRBJ1-2; a weak D match, TRBD1 (5 bases). Trimming removed 8 bases from V and 8 bases from J, with 21 bases in between. CDR1 and CDR2 (germline): SQVTM, ANQGSEA. The CDR3 loop spans 13 amino acids. The DNA for the CDR3 is TGCAGCCCCTGGGGCCCCTCCCAGGGCGGCTACACCTTC. This gives the protein CSPWGPSQGGYTF.

This rearrangement joins TRBV3-1 (or the pseudogene TRBV3-2) to TRBJ1-2; possible D gene TRBD1, 5 bases. Trimming removed 2 bases from V and 4 bases from J, with 14 bases in between. The CDR3 loop spans 15 amino acids. Germline V lookup: CDR1 LGHDT, CDR2 YNNKEL (reference sequence). The CDR3 nucleotides read TGTGCCAGCAGCCAATCCCCCGGGGGTGGCTATGGCTACACCTTC. It yields the protein CASSQSPGGGYGYTF.